This TCR beta chain derives from a study of T-cell memory formation after mild COVID-19. This clonotype was seen many times. Its specificity is unknown. The study's findings and limits: Pre-infection memory carried some responding clones, suggesting that cross-reactive memory joined.

TCRdb ran MiXCR on the 5' RACE reads and lists one entry per CDR3 protein. The data contain 280,000 or so distinct CDR3 sequences, around 8% of them singletons. The TCR comes from a man in his late teens or twenties who had mild COVID-19 (a few samples of this study predate the infection). Cell type and time point are not known. Sequenced: PBMCs or a T cell subset sorted from them (not recorded which).

The CDR3 here is CAWSRVRQGHGYTF. CDR3 bases: TGTGCCTGGAGTAGGGTTCGACAGGGCCATGGCTACACCTTC. The chain is built from TRBV30 and TRBJ1-2, with 7 bases aligning to TRBD1. The V gene's germline CDR1 is GTSNPN and CDR2 SVGIG (reference sequence). The V and J ends lost 2 bases and 6 bases, in that order; junction bases with no gene match: 9. The CDR3 runs to 14 residues. The variable domain in full, with the rest retrieved from reference TRBV30 and TRBJ1-2, is SQTIHQWPATLVQPVGSPLSLECTVEGTSNPNLYWYRQAAGRGLQLLFYSVGIGQISSEVPQNLSASRPQDRQFILSSKKLLLSDSGFYLCAWSRVRQGHGYTFGSGTRLTVV.